This T cell receptor beta chain appears in the sequencing data of a study of graft-versus-host responses after intestinal transplantation. Study findings and constraints: High graft-versus-host to host-versus-graft clonal ratios were seen in allografts of patients with graft-donor T cell macrochimerism.

Data came from immunoSEQ multiplex PCR; TCRdb stores just in-frame clones and leaves some out. Of about 97,000 clones in the sample, 91% are singletons; the top ten hold under 0.2%. With respect to this clone: Its antigen remains unknown.

Germline V gene data show CDR1 as SGHTA and CDR2 as FQGTGA. The length of the CDR3 is 15 residues. Between the trimmed V and J ends, which lost 1 base and 4 bases, there was a span of 13 bases. V is TRBV7-3 and J is TRBJ1-1; D perhaps matches TRBD1 (5 bases). Source: unstimulated CD4+ T cells sorted from spleen or lymph node cells, taken before transplant. The receptor comes from a human donor who was the organ donor for an intestinal transplant. CDR3 amino acids: CASSLRPDTSTEAFF. The CDR3 DNA reads TGTGCCAGCAGCTTAAGGCCGGACACCTCCACTGAAGCTTTCTTT.